These 17 T cell receptor beta chains were sequenced from one sample in a study of blood T cell repertoires in COVID-19. Sequencing was performed with immunoSEQ multiplex PCR; in TCRdb, only in-frame clones are kept and a portion is missing. This sample has more than 300,000 clones, with around nine tenths found just once. Sequencing was performed on PBMCs or T cells enriched from blood (not recorded which). These receptors came from a woman under 30 who had recovered from COVID-19.

This sequence joins TRBV18 and TRBJ1-3; D call uncertain. Germline CDR1 reads KGHSH; CDR2 reads LQKENI. The CDR3 totals 15 residues. Trimming pared 0 bases from V and 8 bases from J, leaving 14 bases between. The CDR3 DNA is TGTGCCAGCTCACCACCGAATGTGGTTAGAGACACCATATATTTT. Residues: CASSPPNVVRDTIYF.

This clone showed up just once. The gene calls are TRBV7-3 and TRBJ2-1; D is perhaps TRBD2 (6 bases). The V gene's germline CDR1 is SGHTA and CDR2 FQGTGA. This CDR3 region has 14 residues. Trimming left V 0 bases short and J 5 bases short, with 8 bases between. The CDR3: CASSLTGLHNEQFF. CDR3 coding DNA: TGTGCCAGCAGCTTAACGGGACTTCACAATGAGCAGTTCTTC.

The V and J genes are TRBV5-5 and TRBJ1-5, with TRBD1 identical over 7 bases. The CDR3 is 17 residues long. V lost 4 bases to trimming and J lost 1 base; unmatched junction nucleotides: 11. Germline CDR1 SGHKS, CDR2 YYEKEE (reference sequence). The CDR3 bases are TGTGCCAGCAGCCGAATAGGACAGGACCTAAGCAATCAGCCCCAGCATTTT. Encoded protein: CASSRIGQDLSNQPQHF.

This sequence joins TRBV24-1 and TRBJ2-7, with D possibly TRBD1 on 6 matching bases. The CDR3 is 12 amino acids. With 4 bases removed from V and 6 bases from J, the gap between germline ends came to 9 bases. Germline CDR1 KGHDR, CDR2 SFDVKD. For the CDR3, the DNA is TGTGCCACCAGTGAACAGGGCTCCGAGCAGTACTTC. This sequence encodes CATSEQGSEQYF.

The chain carries TRBV19 and TRBJ1-2, with TRBD1 matching 7 bases. Per the germline V gene, CDR1 is LNHDA and CDR2 is SQIVND (reference sequence). The CDR3 length is 13 residues. V shed 8 bases and J 5 bases; nucleotides not matched to a gene: 8. The CDR3 DNA reads as TGTGCCAGTGATACCGGGACAGCTTATGGCTACACCTTC. This translates into CASDTGTAYGYTF.

The chain recombines TRBV28 with TRBJ1-4; D perhaps matches TRBD1 (6 bases). From germline, CDR1 is MDHEN and CDR2 SYDVKM. V was clipped by 3 bases and J by 4 bases, with 15 bases between them. The CDR3 is 16 residues long. CDR3 bases: TGTGCCAGCAGTTTGCCCGGACAGACGATTAATGAAAAACTGTTTTTT. Protein sequence: CASSLPGQTINEKLFF.

This chain links TRBV24-1 with TRBJ2-3; a weak D match, TRBD1 (5 bases). CDR1 is KGHDR, CDR2 SFDVKD, per germline. This CDR3 has 16 residues. V was shortened by 3 bases and J by 0 bases, with 12 bases between the two germline ends. Written as DNA, the CDR3 is TGTGCCACCAGTGATAGACCAGGGAAAAGCACAGATACGCAGTATTTT. Encoded protein: CATSDRPGKSTDTQYF.

This clone was counted between two and nine times. Additional DNA sequences in this sample encode the identical CDR3. The chain carries TRBV27 and TRBJ1-5, with D tentatively TRBD1 (5 bases). CDR1 and CDR2 (germline): MNHEY, SMNVEV (reference sequence). Deletions cut 5 bases from V and 4 bases from J, with 9 bases between. The CDR3 is 13 amino acids. The CDR3 DNA is TGTGCCAGCAGTCTCCAGGGAAATCAGCCCCAGCATTTT. Its translation: CASSLQGNQPQHF.

J is TRBJ1-1 and V is TRBV4-2; D gene ambiguous. CDR3 length: 13 amino acids. Trimming cost V 4 bases and J 1 base, with 7 bases left between them. In germline, CDR1 is LGHNA, CDR2 YNFKEQ. The CDR3 reads CASSLKRNTEAFF. DNA of the CDR3: TGTGCCAGCAGCCTCAAGAGGAACACTGAAGCTTTCTTT.

The chain joins TRBV3-1 (or the pseudogene TRBV3-2) to TRBJ1-1; TRBD1 aligns across 9 bases. J lost 1 base, V lost 4 bases, and 7 bases had no gene match. CDR1 LGHDT and CDR2 YNNKEL come from the germline V gene (reference sequence). The CDR3 contains 16 residues. The CDR3 region is CASSRGTGMANTEAFF. Written as DNA, the CDR3 is TGTGCCAGCAGCCGCGGGACAGGGATGGCGAACACTGAAGCTTTCTTT.

The V and J genes are TRBV4-3 and TRBJ2-7, with D perhaps matching TRBD1 (5 bases). The V gene's germline CDR1 is LGHNA and CDR2 YSLEER. The CDR3 spans 14 residues. Trimming shortened V by 0 bases and J by 1 base, and 7 bases separated the two germline ends. The CDR3 loop reads CASSQDRASYEQYF. For the CDR3, the DNA is TGCGCCAGCAGCCAAGACAGGGCTTCCTACGAGCAGTACTTC.

The J gene is TRBJ2-1, the V gene TRBV10-1; the match to TRBD2 covers 8 bases. The ends lost 6 bases at V and 3 bases at J; junction bases unmatched: 13. The CDR3 extends over 17 amino acids. Germline CDR1 WNHNN, CDR2 SYGVQD (reference sequence). CDR3 coding DNA: TGCGCCAGCAGGGATCGGGGGGGCCCTGTCAGCTACAATGAGCAGTTCTTC. Protein sequence: CASRDRGGPVSYNEQFF.

The chain is built from TRBV19 and TRBJ1-5; 8 bases agree with TRBD1. Germline V CDR1 and CDR2: LNHDA, SQIVND (reference sequence). J gave up 2 bases and V 6 bases, and 9 bases lay outside the gene matches. The CDR3 has 16 residues. This CDR3 is CASSSRTGSGNQPQHF. DNA of the CDR3: TGTGCCAGTAGCTCCAGGACAGGGTCGGGCAATCAGCCCCAGCATTTT.

The chain joins TRBV7-6 to TRBJ2-1, with D perhaps TRBD1 (7 bases). This CDR3 is 15 amino acids long. V was shortened by 2 bases and J by 3 bases, with 11 bases between the two germline ends. Germline assignment: CDR1 SGHVS and CDR2 FNYEAQ. Here the CDR3 reads CASSLNQGGYNEQFF. The CDR3 DNA follows: TGTGCCAGCAGCTTAAACCAGGGGGGCTACAATGAGCAGTTCTTC.

The chain couples TRBV5-1 to TRBJ1-1; the D is unclear. Germline CDR1 and CDR2: SGHRS and YFSETQ. This CDR3 comprises 13 residues. Trimming pared 4 bases from V and 4 bases from J, leaving 11 bases between. CDR3 sequence reads: CASSKRSGTEAFF. CDR3 bases: TGCGCCAGCAGCAAACGCTCGGGCACTGAAGCTTTCTTT. The whole variable domain, remainder taken from reference TRBV5-1 and TRBJ1-1, is KAGVTQTPRYLIKTRGQQVTLSCSPISGHRSVSWYQQTPGQGLQFLFEYFSETQRNKGNFPGRFSGRQFSNSRSEMNVSTLELGDSALYLCASSKRSGTEAFFGQGTRLTVV.

This chain connects TRBV4-1 to TRBJ2-1; 9 bases agree with TRBD1. The CDR3 contains 16 residues. V shed 2 bases and J 4 bases; nucleotides not matched to a gene: 6. Germline-derived CDR1 and CDR2 are MGHRA and YSYEKL. The CDR3 nucleotides are TGCGCCAGCAGCCAAAGGGACAGGGTTAGATACAATGAGCAGTTCTTC. Protein: CASSQRDRVRYNEQFF.

V usage is TRBV5-1 and J usage is TRBJ1-6, with a tentative D call TRBD1 (5 bases). V was pared by 7 bases and J by 7 bases, with 27 bases between. The germline CDR1 and CDR2 sequences are SGHRS and YFSETQ. The length of the CDR3 is 18 residues. Here the CDR3 DNA reads TGCGCCAGCCGCCTTCACGCCGCCGGGGGAGTGGGGAATTCACCCCTCCACTTT. It codes for CASRLHAAGGVGNSPLHF.